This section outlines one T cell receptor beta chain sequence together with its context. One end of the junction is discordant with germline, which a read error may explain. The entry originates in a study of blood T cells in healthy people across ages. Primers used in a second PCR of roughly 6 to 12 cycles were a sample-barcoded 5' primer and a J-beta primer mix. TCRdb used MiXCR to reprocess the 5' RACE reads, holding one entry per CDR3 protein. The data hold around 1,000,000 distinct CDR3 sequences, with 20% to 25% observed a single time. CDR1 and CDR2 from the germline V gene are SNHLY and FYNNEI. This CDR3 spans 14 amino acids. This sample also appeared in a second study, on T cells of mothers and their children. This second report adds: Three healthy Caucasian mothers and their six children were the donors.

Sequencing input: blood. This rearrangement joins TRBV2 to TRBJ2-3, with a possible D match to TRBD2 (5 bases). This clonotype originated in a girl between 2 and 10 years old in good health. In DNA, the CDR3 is TGTGCCAGCCAAGAGGGCCTTAGTCCAGATATGCAGTATTTT. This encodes CASQEGLSPDMQYF. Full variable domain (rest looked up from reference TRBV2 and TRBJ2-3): EPEVTQTPSHQVTQMGQEVILRCVPISNHLYFYWYRQILGQKVEFLVSFYNNEISEKSEIFDDQFSVERPDGSNFTLKIRSTKLEDSAMYFCASQEGLSPDMQYFGPGTRLTVL.